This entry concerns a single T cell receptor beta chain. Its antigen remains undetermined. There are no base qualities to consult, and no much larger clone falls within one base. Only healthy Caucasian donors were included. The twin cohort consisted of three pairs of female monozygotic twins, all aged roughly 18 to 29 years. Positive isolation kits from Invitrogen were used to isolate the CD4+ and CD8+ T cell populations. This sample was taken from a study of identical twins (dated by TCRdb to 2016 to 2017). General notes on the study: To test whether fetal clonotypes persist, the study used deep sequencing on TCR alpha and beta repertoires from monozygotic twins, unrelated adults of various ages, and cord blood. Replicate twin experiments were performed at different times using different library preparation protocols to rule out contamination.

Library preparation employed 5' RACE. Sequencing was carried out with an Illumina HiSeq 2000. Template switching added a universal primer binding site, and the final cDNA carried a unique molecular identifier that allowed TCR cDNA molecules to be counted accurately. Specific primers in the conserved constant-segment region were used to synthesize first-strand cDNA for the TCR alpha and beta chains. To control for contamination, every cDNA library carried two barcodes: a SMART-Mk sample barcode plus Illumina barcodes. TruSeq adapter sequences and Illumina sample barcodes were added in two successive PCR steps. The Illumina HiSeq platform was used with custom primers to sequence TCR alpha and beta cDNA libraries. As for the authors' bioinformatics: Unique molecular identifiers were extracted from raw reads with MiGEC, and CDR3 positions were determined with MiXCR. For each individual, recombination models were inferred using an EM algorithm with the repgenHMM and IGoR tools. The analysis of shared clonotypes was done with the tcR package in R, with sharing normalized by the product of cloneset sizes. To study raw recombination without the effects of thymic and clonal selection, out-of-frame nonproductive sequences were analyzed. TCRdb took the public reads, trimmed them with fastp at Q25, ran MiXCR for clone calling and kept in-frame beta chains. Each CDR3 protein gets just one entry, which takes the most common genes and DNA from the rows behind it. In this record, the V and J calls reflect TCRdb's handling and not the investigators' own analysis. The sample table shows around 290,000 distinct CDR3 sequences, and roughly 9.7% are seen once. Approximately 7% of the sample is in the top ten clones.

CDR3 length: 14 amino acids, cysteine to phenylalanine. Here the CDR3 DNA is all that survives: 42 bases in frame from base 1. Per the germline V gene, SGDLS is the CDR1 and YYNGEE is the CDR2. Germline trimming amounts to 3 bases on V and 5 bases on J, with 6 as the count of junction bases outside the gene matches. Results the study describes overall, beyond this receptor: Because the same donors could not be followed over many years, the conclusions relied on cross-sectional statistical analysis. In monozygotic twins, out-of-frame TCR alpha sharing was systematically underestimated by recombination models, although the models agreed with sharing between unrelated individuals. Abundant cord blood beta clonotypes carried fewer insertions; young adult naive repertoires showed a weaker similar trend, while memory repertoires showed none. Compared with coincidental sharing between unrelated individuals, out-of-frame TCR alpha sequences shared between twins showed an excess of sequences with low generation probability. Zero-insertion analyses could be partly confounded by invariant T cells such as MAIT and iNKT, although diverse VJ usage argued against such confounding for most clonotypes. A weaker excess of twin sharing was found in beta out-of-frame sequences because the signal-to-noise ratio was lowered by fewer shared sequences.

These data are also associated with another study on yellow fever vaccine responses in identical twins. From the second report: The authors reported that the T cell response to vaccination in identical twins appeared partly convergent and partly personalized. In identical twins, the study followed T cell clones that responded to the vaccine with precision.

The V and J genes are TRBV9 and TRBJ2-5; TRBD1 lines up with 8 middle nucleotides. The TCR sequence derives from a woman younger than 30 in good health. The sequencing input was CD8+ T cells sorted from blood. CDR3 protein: CASSGRGLEETQYF. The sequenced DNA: TGTGCCAGCAGCGGCAGGGGGCTAGAGGAGACCCAGTACTTC.